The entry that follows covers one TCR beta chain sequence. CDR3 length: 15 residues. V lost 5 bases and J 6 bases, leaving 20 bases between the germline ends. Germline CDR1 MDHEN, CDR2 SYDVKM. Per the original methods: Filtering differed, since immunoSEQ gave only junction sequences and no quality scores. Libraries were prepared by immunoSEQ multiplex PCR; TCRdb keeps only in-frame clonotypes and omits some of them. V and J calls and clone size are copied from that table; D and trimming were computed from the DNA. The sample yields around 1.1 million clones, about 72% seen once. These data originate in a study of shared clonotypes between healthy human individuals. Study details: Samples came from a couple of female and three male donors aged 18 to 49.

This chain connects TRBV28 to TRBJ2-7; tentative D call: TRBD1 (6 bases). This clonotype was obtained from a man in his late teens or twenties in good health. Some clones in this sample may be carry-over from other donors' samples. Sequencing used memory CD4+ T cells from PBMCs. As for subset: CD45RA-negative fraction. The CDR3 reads CASSPSGGRGVEQYF. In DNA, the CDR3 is TGTGCCAGCAGTCCCTCCGGTGGCAGGGGAGTCGAGCAGTACTTC.